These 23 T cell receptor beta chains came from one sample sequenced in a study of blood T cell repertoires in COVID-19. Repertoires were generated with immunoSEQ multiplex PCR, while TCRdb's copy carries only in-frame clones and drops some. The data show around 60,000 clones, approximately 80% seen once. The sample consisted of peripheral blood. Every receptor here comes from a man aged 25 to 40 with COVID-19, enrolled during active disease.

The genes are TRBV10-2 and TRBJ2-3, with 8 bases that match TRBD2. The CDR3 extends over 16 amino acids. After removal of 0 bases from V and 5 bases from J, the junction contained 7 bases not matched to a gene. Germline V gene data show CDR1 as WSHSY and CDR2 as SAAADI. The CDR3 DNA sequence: TGCGCCAGCAGTGAGTCGGTCGGGAGGGCCCGAGATACGCAGTATTTT. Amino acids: CASSESVGRARDTQYF.

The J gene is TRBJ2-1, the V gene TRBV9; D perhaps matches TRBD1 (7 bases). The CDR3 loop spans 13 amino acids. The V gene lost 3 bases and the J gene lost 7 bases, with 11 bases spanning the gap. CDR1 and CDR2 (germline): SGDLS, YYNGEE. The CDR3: CASSGGTVNEQFF. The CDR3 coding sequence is TGTGCCAGCAGCGGCGGGACAGTAAATGAGCAGTTCTTC.

The CDR3 loop is CASSYGTERGGQMQYF. In DNA, the CDR3 is TGTGCCAGCAGTTACGGGACTGAGCGGGGGGGCCAAATGCAGTATTTT. The chain uses TRBV6-5 and TRBJ2-3; 10 bases agree with TRBD2. The trim removed 2 bases at V and 11 bases at J, leaving 13 bases unmatched. Germline-derived CDR1 and CDR2 are MNHEY and SVGAGI. The CDR3 contains 16 residues.

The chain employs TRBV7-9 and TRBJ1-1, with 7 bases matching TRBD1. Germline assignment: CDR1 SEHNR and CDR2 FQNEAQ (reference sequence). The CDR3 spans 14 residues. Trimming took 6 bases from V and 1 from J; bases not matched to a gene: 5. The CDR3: CASSYDRANTEAFF. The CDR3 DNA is TGTGCCAGCAGTTATGACAGGGCGAACACTGAAGCTTTCTTT.

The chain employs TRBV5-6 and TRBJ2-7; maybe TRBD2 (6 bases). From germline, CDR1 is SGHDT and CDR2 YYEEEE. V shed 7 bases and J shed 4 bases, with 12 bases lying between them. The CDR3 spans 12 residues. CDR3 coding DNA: TGTGCCAGCTCGGAGGGATCTTACGAGCAGTACTTC. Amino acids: CASSEGSYEQYF.

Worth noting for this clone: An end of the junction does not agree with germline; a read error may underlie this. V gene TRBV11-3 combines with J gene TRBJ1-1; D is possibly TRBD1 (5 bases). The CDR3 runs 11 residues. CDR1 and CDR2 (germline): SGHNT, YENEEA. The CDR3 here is CASSLVRVIVF. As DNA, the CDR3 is TGTGCCAGCAGCTTAGTCAGGGTTATAGTCTTT. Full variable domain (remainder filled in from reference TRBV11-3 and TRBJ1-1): EAGVVQSPRYKIIEKKQPVAFWCNPISGHNTLYWYLQNLGQGPELLIRYENEEAVDDSQLPKDRFSAERLKGVDSTLKIQPAELGDSAVYLCASSLVRVIVFGQGTRLTVV.

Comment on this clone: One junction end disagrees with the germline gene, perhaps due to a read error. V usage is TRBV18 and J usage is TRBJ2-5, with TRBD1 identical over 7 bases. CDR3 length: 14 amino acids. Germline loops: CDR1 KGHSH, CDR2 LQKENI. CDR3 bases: TGTGCCAGCTCCCCCGGGACAGACCAGGAGACCCAGTACTTC. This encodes CASSPGTDQETQYF.

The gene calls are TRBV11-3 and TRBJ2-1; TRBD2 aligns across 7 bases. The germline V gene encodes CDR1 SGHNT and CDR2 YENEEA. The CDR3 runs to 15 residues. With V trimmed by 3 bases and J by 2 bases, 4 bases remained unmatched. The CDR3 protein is CASSLSGTPYNEQFF. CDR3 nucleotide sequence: TGTGCCAGCAGCTTGAGCGGGACCCCCTACAATGAGCAGTTCTTC.

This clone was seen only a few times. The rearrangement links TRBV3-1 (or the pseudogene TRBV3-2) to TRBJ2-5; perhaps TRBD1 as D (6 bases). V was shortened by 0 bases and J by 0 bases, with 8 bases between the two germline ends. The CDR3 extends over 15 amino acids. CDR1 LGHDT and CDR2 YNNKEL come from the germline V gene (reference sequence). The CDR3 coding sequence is TGTGCCAGCAGCCAAGACGGACAGTACCAAGAGACCCAGTACTTC. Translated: CASSQDGQYQETQYF.

In DNA, the CDR3 is TGTGCCTGGAGTGTAGTGGCAGGGGGCCTTTCATCACCCCTCCACTTT. This encodes CAWSVVAGGLSSPLHF. This sequence joins TRBV30 and TRBJ1-6, with 8 bases that match TRBD1. The CDR3 spans 16 residues. The trim removed 0 bases at V and 10 bases at J, leaving 11 bases unmatched. Germline V lookup: CDR1 GTSNPN, CDR2 SVGIG (reference sequence). The variable domain in full, with the rest retrieved from reference TRBV30 and TRBJ1-6, is SQTIHQWPATLVQPVGSPLSLECTVEGTSNPNLYWYRQAAGRGLQLLFYSVGIGQISSEVPQNLSASRPQDRQFILSSKKLLLSDSGFYLCAWSVVAGGLSSPLHFGNGTRLTVT.

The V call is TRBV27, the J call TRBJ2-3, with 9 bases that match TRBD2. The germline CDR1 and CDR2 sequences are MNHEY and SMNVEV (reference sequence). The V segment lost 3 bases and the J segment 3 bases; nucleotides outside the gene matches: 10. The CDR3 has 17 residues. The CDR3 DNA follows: TGTGCCAGCAGTTTGAGGGCTAGCGGGATATTAACAGATACGCAGTATTTT. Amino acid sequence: CASSLRASGILTDTQYF.

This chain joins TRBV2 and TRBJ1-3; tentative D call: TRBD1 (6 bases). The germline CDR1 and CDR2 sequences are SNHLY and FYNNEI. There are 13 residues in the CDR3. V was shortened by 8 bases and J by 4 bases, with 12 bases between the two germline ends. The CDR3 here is CASCSGAGNTIYF. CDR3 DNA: TGTGCCAGCTGTTCAGGGGCGGGAAACACCATATATTTT.

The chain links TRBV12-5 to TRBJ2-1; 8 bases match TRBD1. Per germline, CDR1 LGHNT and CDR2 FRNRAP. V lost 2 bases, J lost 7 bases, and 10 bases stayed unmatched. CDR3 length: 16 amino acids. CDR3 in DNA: TGTGCTAGTGGTTTGCGGTTCCAGGGGGCGCTGAATGAGCAGTTCTTC. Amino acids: CASGLRFQGALNEQFF.

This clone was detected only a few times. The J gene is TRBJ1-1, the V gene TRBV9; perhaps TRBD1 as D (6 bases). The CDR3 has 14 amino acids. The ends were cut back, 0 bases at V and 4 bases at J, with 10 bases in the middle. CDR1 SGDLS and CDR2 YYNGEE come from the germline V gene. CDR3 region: CASSVDGGGTEAFF. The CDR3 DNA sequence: TGTGCCAGCAGCGTAGATGGGGGCGGCACTGAAGCTTTCTTT.

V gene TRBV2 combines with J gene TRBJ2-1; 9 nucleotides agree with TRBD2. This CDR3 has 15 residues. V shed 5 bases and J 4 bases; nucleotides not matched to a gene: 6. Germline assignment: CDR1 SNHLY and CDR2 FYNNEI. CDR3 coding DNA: TGTGCCAGCAGTATGACTAGCGGTTTGTACAATGAGCAGTTCTTC. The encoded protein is CASSMTSGLYNEQFF.

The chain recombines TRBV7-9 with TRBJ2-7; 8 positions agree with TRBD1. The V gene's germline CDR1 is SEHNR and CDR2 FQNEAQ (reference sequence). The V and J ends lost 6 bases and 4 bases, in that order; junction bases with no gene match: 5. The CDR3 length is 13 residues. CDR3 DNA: TGTGCCAGCAGACTTCAGGGGGCTTACGAGCAGTACTTC. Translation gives CASRLQGAYEQYF.

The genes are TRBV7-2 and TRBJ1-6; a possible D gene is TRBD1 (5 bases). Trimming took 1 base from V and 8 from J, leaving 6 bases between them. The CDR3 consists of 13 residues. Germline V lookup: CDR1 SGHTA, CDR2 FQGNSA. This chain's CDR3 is CASSLGGDSPLHF. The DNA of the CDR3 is TGTGCCAGCAGCTTAGGGGGGGATTCACCCCTCCACTTT.

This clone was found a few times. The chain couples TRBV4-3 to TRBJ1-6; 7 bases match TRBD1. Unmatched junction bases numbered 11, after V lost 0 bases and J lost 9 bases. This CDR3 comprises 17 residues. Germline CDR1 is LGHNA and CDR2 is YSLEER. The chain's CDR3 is CASSQEVGGQRSSPLHF. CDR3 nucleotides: TGCGCCAGCAGCCAAGAGGTCGGGGGACAGAGGAGTTCACCCCTCCACTTT.

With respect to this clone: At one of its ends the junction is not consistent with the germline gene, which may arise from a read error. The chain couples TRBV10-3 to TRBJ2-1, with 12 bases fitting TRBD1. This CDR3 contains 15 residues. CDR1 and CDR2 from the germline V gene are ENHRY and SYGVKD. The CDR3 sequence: CTISGPGQGANEQFF. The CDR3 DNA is TGTACCATCAGCGGTCCGGGACAGGGGGCAAATGAGCAGTTCTTC.

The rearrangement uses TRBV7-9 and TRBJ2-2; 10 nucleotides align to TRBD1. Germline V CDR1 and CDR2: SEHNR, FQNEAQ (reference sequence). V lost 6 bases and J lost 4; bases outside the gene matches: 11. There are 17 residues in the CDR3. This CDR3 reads CASRPLTGDRGTGELFF. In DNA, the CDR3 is TGTGCCAGCAGACCACTTACAGGGGACAGGGGCACCGGGGAGCTGTTTTTT. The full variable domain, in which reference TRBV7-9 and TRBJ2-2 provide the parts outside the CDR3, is DTGVSQNPRHKITKRGQNVTFRCDPISEHNRLYWYRQTLGQGPEFLTYFQNEAQLEKSRLLSDRFSAERPKGSFSTLEIQRTEQGDSAMYLCASRPLTGDRGTGELFFGEGSRLTVL.

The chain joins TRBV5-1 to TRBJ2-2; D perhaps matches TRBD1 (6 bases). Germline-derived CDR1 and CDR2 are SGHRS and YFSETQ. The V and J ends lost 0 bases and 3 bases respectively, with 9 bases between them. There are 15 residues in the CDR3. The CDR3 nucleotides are TGCGCCAGCAGCTTGGCACAGGGACACACCGGGGAGCTGTTTTTT. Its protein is CASSLAQGHTGELFF. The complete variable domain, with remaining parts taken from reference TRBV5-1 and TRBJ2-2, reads KAGVTQTPRYLIKTRGQQVTLSCSPISGHRSVSWYQQTPGQGLQFLFEYFSETQRNKGNFPGRFSGRQFSNSRSEMNVSTLELGDSALYLCASSLAQGHTGELFFGEGSRLTVL.

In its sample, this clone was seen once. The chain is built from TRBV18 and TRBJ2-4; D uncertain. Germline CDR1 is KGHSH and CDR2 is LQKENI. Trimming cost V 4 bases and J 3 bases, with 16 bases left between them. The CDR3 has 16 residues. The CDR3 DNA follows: TGTGCCAGCTCACTCTCCGCTGGGTGGAGCAAAAACATTCAGTACTTC. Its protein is CASSLSAGWSKNIQYF. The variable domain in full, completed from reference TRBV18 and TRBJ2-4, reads NAGVMQNPRHLVRRRGQEARLRCSPMKGHSHVYWYRQLPEEGLKFMVYLQKENIIDESGMPKERFSAEFPKEGPSILRIQQVVRGDSAAYFCASSLSAGWSKNIQYFGAGTRLSVL.

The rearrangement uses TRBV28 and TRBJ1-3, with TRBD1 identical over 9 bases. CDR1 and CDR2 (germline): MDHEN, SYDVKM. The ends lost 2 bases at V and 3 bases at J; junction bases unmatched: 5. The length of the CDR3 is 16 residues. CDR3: CASSLRQGVDGNTIYF. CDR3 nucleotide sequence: TGTGCCAGCAGTTTAAGACAGGGGGTGGATGGAAACACCATATATTTT.